These T cell receptor beta chains were read from a single sample in a study of Ad26.COV2.S vaccination and SARS-CoV-2 variants. Clones were read by immunoSEQ multiplex PCR, and TCRdb kept only the in-frame ones, dropping some. This sample carries some 390,000 clones, about nine tenths of them seen once, and the ten largest clones take around 1.8%. The sequenced sample was peripheral blood, obtained in a trial of Ad26.COV2.S vaccine versus placebo. These receptors were obtained from a person between 18 and 65 years old who received the Ad26.COV2.S COVID-19 vaccine or a placebo. CDR3s include the opening cysteine and the closing phenylalanine or tryptophan. The D gene is left open where the match is weak. The listing skips clone size in some rows; elsewhere it reads once, few, many or a size class.

TRBJ2-7	NA	NA	TRBV21-1	TGTGCCAGCAGCAAAGGGAGGACAGGGTGGTACGAGCAGTACTTC	CASSKGRTGWYEQYF
TRBJ2-5	NA	NA	TRBV18	TGTGCCAGCTCACCCCTACCAGGGTTTGGGGAGACCCAGTACTTC	CASSPLPGFGETQYF
TRBJ1-5	NA	NA	TRBV6-2/TRBV6-3	TGTGCCAGCAGTTATTCCTCTAATCAGCCCCAGCATTTT	CASSYSSNQPQHF
TRBJ2-1	NA	NA	TRBV30	TGTGCCTGGAGGGCCCAGGGAGCGACGCAGTTCTTC	CAWRAQGATQFF
TRBJ2-1	NA	NA	TRBV7-3	TGTGCCAGCAGCCGGACGACCGGGACTCCTTTCCATGAGCAGTTCTTC	CASSRTTGTPFHEQFF
TRBJ2-3	NA	NA	TRBV5-4	TGTGCCAGCAGCTTGAGTTTATTTCGCACAGATACGCAGTATTTT	CASSLSLFRTDTQYF
TRBJ2-7	few	NA	TRBV28	TGTGCCGCAGCGCCGTGGCAGTCCTCCTACGAGCAGTACTTC	CAAAPWQSSYEQYF
TRBJ1-1	NA	NA	TRBV11-3	TGTGCCAGCAGCCCTAGCAGACGGACGGACACTGAAGCTTTCTTT	CASSPSRRTDTEAFF
TRBJ2-5	NA	TRBD1	TRBV7-2	TGTGCCAGCAGCCCCCTCGGGCCAGGGGGTTGGGAGACCCAGTACTTC	CASSPLGPGGWETQYF
TRBJ2-1	NA	NA	TRBV5-1	TGCGCCAGCAGCTTGGTGGTGCAGAACAATGAGCAGTTCTTC	CASSLVVQNNEQFF
TRBJ2-5	NA	TRBD2	TRBV27	TGTGCCAGCAGTGCGGGCCGAGGACTAGCGGGAAGACCCTCAGAGACCCAGTACTTC	CASSAGRGLAGRPSETQYF
TRBJ2-1	NA	NA	TRBV6-4	TGTGCCAGCCCCAAGGGGGCGGGGCCAAGCTCCTACAATGAGCAGTTCTTC	CASPKGAGPSSYNEQFF
TRBJ1-5	NA	NA	TRBV19	TGTGCCAGTAGTATAAGAGGGTATGGGTATAGCAATCAGCCCCAGCATTTT	CASSIRGYGYSNQPQHF
TRBJ2-3	NA	TRBD2	TRBV7-3	TGTGCCAGCAGCTCCGGACTAGCGGGAGGAACAGATACGCAGTATTTT	CASSSGLAGGTDTQYF
TRBJ2-7	NA	NA	TRBV5-4	TGTGCCAGCAGCTTCGGAGGGGCCTACGAGCAGTACTTC	CASSFGGAYEQYF
TRBJ1-3	NA	NA	TRBV7-9	TGTGCCCCCGGCGCGGGGGCTGGAAACACCATATATTTT	CAPGAGAGNTIYF
TRBJ2-2	NA	TRBD2	TRBV7-8	TGTGCCAGCAGCTCCTTAGCGGGAATAAAAAACACCGGGGAGCTGTTTTTT	CASSSLAGIKNTGELFF
TRBJ1-6	NA	NA	TRBV3-1/TRBV3-2	TGTGCCAGCAGCCTTCAGGACAGCAATTCACCCCTCCACTTT	CASSLQDSNSPLHF
TRBJ2-5	NA	NA	TRBV15	TGTGCCACCAGCAGAGATAAGGGTTGGCAAGAGACCCAGTACTTC	CATSRDKGWQETQYF
TRBJ2-1	NA	NA	TRBV5-1	TGCGCCAGCAGCTTGGAGGGGACCTCTAGAGAGCAGTTCTTC	CASSLEGTSREQFF
TRBJ2-1	NA	TRBD2	TRBV19	TGTGCCAGTAGTCTGCCTAGCGGCCCCTCGATTGAGCAGTTCTTC	CASSLPSGPSIEQFF